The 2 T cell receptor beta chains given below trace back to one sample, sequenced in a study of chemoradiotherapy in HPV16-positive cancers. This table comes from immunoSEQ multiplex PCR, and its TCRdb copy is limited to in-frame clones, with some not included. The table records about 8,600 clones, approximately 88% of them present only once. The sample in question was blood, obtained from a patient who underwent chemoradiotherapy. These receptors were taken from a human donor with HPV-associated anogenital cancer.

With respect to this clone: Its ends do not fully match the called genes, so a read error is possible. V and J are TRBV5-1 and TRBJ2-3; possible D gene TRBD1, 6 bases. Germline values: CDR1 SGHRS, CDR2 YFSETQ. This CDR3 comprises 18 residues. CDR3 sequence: CASSSKMDSIFSTNTQYF. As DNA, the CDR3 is TGCGCCAGCAGCTCTAAAATGGACAGTATCTTTAGCACAAATACGCAGTATTTT.

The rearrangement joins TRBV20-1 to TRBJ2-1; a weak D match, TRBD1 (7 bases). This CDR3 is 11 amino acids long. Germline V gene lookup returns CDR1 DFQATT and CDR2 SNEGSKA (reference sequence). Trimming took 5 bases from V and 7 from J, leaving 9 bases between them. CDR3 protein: CSAQGGNEQFF. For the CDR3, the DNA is TGCAGTGCTCAGGGGGGAAATGAGCAGTTCTTC.